Described below is a single T cell receptor beta chain sequence and its context. Its antigen target is currently unknown. No much larger clone exists at a distance of one base, and base qualities are not known. Libraries were prepared through RT-PCR. This sample was sequenced with an Illumina MiSeq. The public sequencing data were trimmed at Q25 with fastp and processed into clonotypes with MiXCR by TCRdb, which kept only in-frame beta chains. Each entry merges the rows of one CDR3 protein and shows their most common DNA and genes. Recorded for this sample are about 680,000 distinct CDR3 sequences; 14% of them occurred a single time. 3.6% of the sample comes from the top ten. The data stem from a study (dated by TCRdb to the mid-2010s). This TCR came from a female donor in good health, serving as a healthy control. The specimen sequenced was memory CD4+ T cells from blood.

The nucleotides are TGTGCCAGCAGCTTAGCGCTCGGGGTTATGAACACTGAAGCTTTCTTT. Its product reads: CASSLALGVMNTEAFF. Recombination linked TRBV7-9 to TRBJ1-1; no confident D gene assignment can be made. The CDR3 numbers 16 residues from cysteine through phenylalanine. Only CDR3 DNA is held: 48 bases, read in frame from base 1. V and J lose 0 bases and 0 bases, and a span of 11 bases separates them. For CDR1 and CDR2, the germline V gene (reference sequence) lists SEHNR and FQNEAQ.